The 3 T cell receptor beta chains below come from one sample, sequenced in a study of vaccination and CD4 T cells after COVID-19. TCRdb independently ran MiXCR on the PCR reads; one entry per CDR3 protein. The repertoire has tens of thousands of distinct CDR3 sequences, under 60% of them found once; the top ten carry 0.99%. The specimen was CD4+ T cells from blood, collected before SARS-CoV-2 vaccination. These receptors all come from a human donor who had recovered from COVID-19.

A few counts support this clonotype. The genes are TRBV19 and TRBJ1-1; the D is unclear. Germline CDR1 LNHDA, CDR2 SQIVND (reference sequence). The V and J ends lost 5 bases and 3 bases respectively, with 10 bases between them. The CDR3 sequence is 13 residues long. CDR3 protein: CASSAQVDTEAFF. CDR3 sequence (DNA): TGTGCCAGTAGTGCCCAGGTAGACACTGAAGCTTTCTTT.

The CDR3, as DNA: TGTGCCAGCAGCCCCCCCAAAGCAGATACGCAGTATTTT. Residues: CASSPPKADTQYF. The chain employs TRBV7-8 and TRBJ2-3; D unresolved. The germline V gene encodes CDR1 SGHVS and CDR2 FQNEAQ. Trimming left V 5 bases short and J 4 bases short, with 10 bases between. The CDR3 has 13 amino acids.

V usage is TRBV27 and J usage is TRBJ1-1; D possibly corresponds to TRBD1 (5 bases). V gave up 7 bases and J gave up 11 bases, with 17 bases separating them. This CDR3 comprises 12 residues. Germline V gives CDR1 MNHEY, CDR2 SMNVEV (reference sequence). CDR3 sequence: CASTDYWGLAFF. The CDR3 DNA is TGTGCCAGCACGGATTATTGGGGACTTGCTTTCTTT.